This T cell receptor beta chain was identified in a study of blood T cell repertoires in COVID-19. At the level of the study: Sites in the United States, Italy and Spain provided acute and convalescent COVID-19 samples. Nucleic acid was either cDNA or gDNA, and it came from T cells, B-cell-depleted T cells, or PBMCs.

This CDR3 is built from 14 residues. CDR1 and CDR2 from the germline V gene are GTSNPN and SVGIG (reference sequence). J gave up 7 bases and V 1 base, and 5 bases lay outside the gene matches. TCRdb keeps only in-frame clones here, not all; method: immunoSEQ multiplex PCR. The sample has tens of thousands of clones, 87% seen once. The TCR comes from a woman aged 45 to 65 with active or convalescent COVID-19. The genes are TRBV30 and TRBJ1-5; TRBD1 aligns across 9 bases. The sequenced sample was peripheral blood. The CDR3 is CAWSAGQGGQPQHF. In DNA form, the CDR3 reads TGTGCCTGGAGTGCGGGACAGGGAGGCCAGCCCCAGCATTTT.